This record concerns one TCR beta chain sequence. Its cognate antigen has yet to be identified. No base qualities exist here, and no much larger clone lies one base off it. CDR1 and CDR2, looked up from the germline V gene (reference sequence), are SEHNR and FQNEAQ. The CDR3 holds 15 amino acids from the cysteine to the phenylalanine. Only the CDR3 region is kept as DNA, spanning 45 bases read in frame from base 1. At the junction V is shortened by 5 bases and J by 2 bases, with 16 bases in between. The data derive from a study of glioma-infiltrating T cells after dendritic cell vaccination (dated by TCRdb to 2016 to 2018). In terms of the full investigation: The cohort comprised approximately 15 glioblastoma patients from Phase I and II dendritic cell vaccination trials, 9 newly diagnosed and 6 with recurrent disease. Patients received autologous tumor lysate-pulsed dendritic cell vaccination between about 2003 and 2013. To make the vaccine, monocyte-derived dendritic cells were cultured for seven to eight days with IL-4 and GM-CSF and then pulsed overnight with autologous tumor lysate. Each patient was given three intradermal dendritic cell vaccine injections, spaced two weeks apart, in the arm below the axilla. Tumor-infiltrating lymphocyte content was quantified and tumor and blood repertoires were compared in dendritic cell-vaccinated glioblastoma patients by deep sequencing of TCR beta CDR3 regions. Survival after dendritic cell vaccination was correlated with TCR sequencing metrics, such as TIL content and the overlap between tumor and blood repertoires.

The immunoSEQ assay amplified TCRB CDR3 regions from approximately 2 micrograms of genomic DNA, or from all available DNA when less than that amount was available. For multiplex PCR, 60 forward primers for TCR V beta segments and 13 reverse primers for J beta segments were used. Synthetic control templates were spiked into each sample at limiting dilution to estimate reads per starting template. Sequencing produced 87 bp reads on the Illumina HiSeq System. On the authors' methods: PCR and sequencing errors were removed by a nearest neighbor algorithm that merged closely related sequences. TCR overlap was defined as the percentage of unique tumor TCR beta sequences that were also found in the peripheral blood of the same patient. Here the immuneACCESS table is served through TCRdb, limited to in-frame sequences with V and J called. Missing clones are a known gap in these copies; in checked studies unresolved V genes cover under half, and the rest lacks a known reason. D and trimming were read from the DNA, whereas the V and J calls and clone size are those reported in that table. This sample gives approximately 85,000 clones in total; 85% of them show up just once. The ten largest make up 8.5% of the sample.

What this sample's time point label stands for: after dendritic cell vaccination, including at tumor progression/relapse. To be selected, patients needed enough residual fresh-frozen tumor tissue and more than two years of available survival data. Molecular status otherwise varied across the glioblastoma patients, but none of them carried an isocitrate dehydrogenase mutation. PBMC were collected before vaccination, two weeks after the third vaccination, and at tumor progression if progression occurred. Genomic DNA was extracted with the Qiagen DNeasy Blood extraction Kit. Paper-wide results and their limitations: The cohort was small and heterogeneous, with few patients having full blood and tumor sets and even fewer initial-recurrent tumor pairs. The three-group TCR overlap response model was characterized as speculative, and prospective validation of the model was stated to be required. No direct relationship between TCR clonality and survival was found, suggesting a diverse polyclonal response may matter. After dendritic cell vaccination, a higher estimated pretreatment TIL content predicted longer time to progression and overall survival.

The receptor's source is a human donor with glioblastoma. The rearrangement joined TRBV7-9 to TRBJ2-7; TRBD2 might be the D gene, on 6 matching bases. This sample comprised blood, obtained after dendritic cell vaccination. The CDR3 region: CASSKDSGDPYEQYF. The DNA is as follows: TGTGCCAGCAGCAAGGATTCGGGGGATCCCTACGAGCAGTACTTC.